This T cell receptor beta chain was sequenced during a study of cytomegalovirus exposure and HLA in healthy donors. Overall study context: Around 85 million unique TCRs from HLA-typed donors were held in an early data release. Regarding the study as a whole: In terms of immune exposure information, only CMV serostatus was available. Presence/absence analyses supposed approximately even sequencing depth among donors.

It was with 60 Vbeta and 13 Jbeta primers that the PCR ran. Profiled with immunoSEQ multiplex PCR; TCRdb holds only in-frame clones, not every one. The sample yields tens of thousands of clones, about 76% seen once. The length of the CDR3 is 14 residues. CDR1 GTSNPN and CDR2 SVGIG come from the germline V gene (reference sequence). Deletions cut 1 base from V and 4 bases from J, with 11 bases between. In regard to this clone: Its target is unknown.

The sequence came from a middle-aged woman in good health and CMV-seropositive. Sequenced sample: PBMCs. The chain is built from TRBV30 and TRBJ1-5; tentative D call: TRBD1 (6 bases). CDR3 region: CAWSGVRGNQPQHF. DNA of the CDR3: TGTGCCTGGAGTGGGGTGAGGGGGAATCAGCCCCAGCATTTT.